Below, 14 T cell receptor beta chains from the same sample are listed, as sequenced in a study of a mutant IDH1 vaccine in newly diagnosed glioma. Their cognate antigens are unknown. Generated by immunoSEQ multiplex PCR, the TCRdb table keeps only in-frame clones and is missing some. The data show 52,000 or so clones, around 82% seen once. Documented time point: week 5, during vaccination. It was 300 ug of mutant IDH1 20-mer peptide that made up each vaccine dose, given with topical imiquimod. Sequences were derived from PBMCs, sampled from a glioma patient whose treatment included an IDH1 peptide vaccine. The receptors shown here come from a woman aged 18-29 years with glioma. Some clones in this sample may be carry-over from other donors' samples.

The chain couples TRBV7-9 to TRBJ2-7, with 10 positions matching TRBD2. V lost 6 bases to trimming and J lost 3 bases; unmatched junction nucleotides: 11. The CDR3 sequence is 16 residues long. The germline gives CDR1 SEHNR, CDR2 FQNEAQ (reference sequence). The DNA of the CDR3 is TGTGCCAGCAGTTCTTCTCTTCTAGCGGGGGACTACGAGCAGTACTTC. Residues: CASSSSLLAGDYEQYF.

The chain employs TRBV30 and TRBJ2-7; possible D gene TRBD1, 6 bases. The germline V gene encodes CDR1 GTSNPN and CDR2 SVGIG (reference sequence). V lost 1 base to trimming and J lost 6 bases, with 13 bases between them. The CDR3 runs to 13 residues. The CDR3 protein is CAWSGGLDSEQYF. The CDR3 DNA is TGTGCCTGGAGTGGGGGCTTGGACAGCGAGCAGTACTTC. The whole variable domain, filled in from reference TRBV30 and TRBJ2-7, reads SQTIHQWPATLVQPVGSPLSLECTVEGTSNPNLYWYRQAAGRGLQLLFYSVGIGQISSEVPQNLSASRPQDRQFILSSKKLLLSDSGFYLCAWSGGLDSEQYFGPGTRLTVT.

This chain links TRBV11-2 with TRBJ2-3; no definite D call. The V gene lost 3 bases and the J gene lost 6 bases, with 7 bases spanning the gap. Germline lookup yields CDR1 SGHAT and CDR2 FQNNGV. CDR3 length equals 12 residues. The CDR3 region is CASSFMFDTQYF. In DNA form, the CDR3 reads TGTGCCAGCAGCTTCATGTTTGATACGCAGTATTTT.

This clone has only a few counts. J is TRBJ1-5 and V is TRBV29-1; D might be TRBD1 (5 bases). V lost 8 bases and J lost 4, with 15 bases in between. Germline V gene lookup returns CDR1 SQVTM and CDR2 ANQGSEA. The CDR3 runs 13 residues. CDR3 sequence (DNA): TGCAGCTATTCTGGGGGGGTTAATCAGCCCCAGCATTTT. Its protein product is CSYSGGVNQPQHF.

The count of this clone is one. The gene calls are TRBV10-3 and TRBJ2-7; 10 bases map to TRBD1. The CDR3 totals 18 residues. Trimming at V came to 10 bases and at J to 3 bases, leaving 21 bases not matched to a gene. The germline V gene has CDR1 ENHRY and CDR2 SYGVKD. DNA for the CDR3: TGTGCCACCTATGCCCCGGGACAGGGGAAATCCTGGAACTACGAGCAGTACTTC. Protein sequence: CATYAPGQGKSWNYEQYF.

This chain joins TRBV6-5 and TRBJ1-1, with D possibly being TRBD1 (5 bases). The CDR3 is 13 amino acids. V lost 8 bases to trimming and J lost 1 base, with 11 bases between them. CDR1 is MNHEY, CDR2 SVGAGI, per germline. CDR3 amino acids: CASGGAKNTEAFF. CDR3 DNA sequence: TGTGCCAGCGGCGGGGCCAAGAACACTGAAGCTTTCTTT.

The CDR3 DNA sequence: TGTGCCAGCAGCGTAGTTGCGGGGAACACTGAAGCTTTCTTT. As protein: CASSVVAGNTEAFF. V usage is TRBV9 and J usage is TRBJ1-1; D is uncertain. The CDR3 extends over 14 amino acids. CDR1 SGDLS and CDR2 YYNGEE come from the germline V gene. The germline V and J ends were trimmed by 0 bases and 1 base, with 7 bases remaining between them. The full variable domain, its missing parts supplied by reference TRBV9 and TRBJ1-1, is DSGVTQTPKHLITATGQRVTLRCSPRSGDLSVYWYQQSLDQGLQFLIQYYNGEERAKGNILERFSAQQFPDLHSELNLSSLELGDSALYFCASSVVAGNTEAFFGQGTRLTVV.

This clone showed up just once. The V call is TRBV5-1, the J call TRBJ2-1, with TRBD1 identical over 7 bases. This CDR3 has 13 amino acids. Per the germline V gene, CDR1 is SGHRS and CDR2 is YFSETQ. V trimming: 4 bases; J trimming: 4 bases; junction bases outside the gene matches: 2. This CDR3 reads CASSPQGYNEQFF. CDR3 bases: TGCGCCAGCAGCCCACAGGGGTACAATGAGCAGTTCTTC. Complete variable domain (other parts from reference TRBV5-1 and TRBJ2-1): KAGVTQTPRYLIKTRGQQVTLSCSPISGHRSVSWYQQTPGQGLQFLFEYFSETQRNKGNFPGRFSGRQFSNSRSEMNVSTLELGDSALYLCASSPQGYNEQFFGPGTRLTVL.

The genes are TRBV4-1 and TRBJ2-7; TRBD1 agrees at 9 bases. The CDR3 loop spans 15 amino acids. Germline CDR1 reads MGHRA; CDR2 reads YSYEKL. Trimming cost V 1 base and J 2 bases; bases outside gene matches: 3. The CDR3 sequence: CASSQVGQGAYEQYF. The CDR3 nucleotides read TGCGCCAGCAGCCAAGTGGGACAGGGCGCCTACGAGCAGTACTTC.

This chain joins TRBV7-9 and TRBJ2-5; TRBD1 is a possible D gene (5 bases). Germline-derived CDR1 and CDR2 are SEHNR and FQNEAQ (reference sequence). This CDR3 has 13 amino acids. Trimming pared 3 bases from V and 3 bases from J, leaving 8 bases between. The CDR3 protein is CASSFDSKETQYF. CDR3 bases: TGTGCCAGCAGCTTTGACAGTAAAGAGACCCAGTACTTC.

The chain joins TRBV9 to TRBJ2-6; TRBD1 agrees at 7 bases. CDR3 length: 15 amino acids. Germline CDR1 and CDR2: SGDLS and YYNGEE. Losses at the gene ends were 4 bases for V and 1 base for J; bases not matched to a gene: 2. This chain's CDR3 is CASSLQGSGANVLTF. The CDR3 bases are TGTGCCAGCAGCCTACAGGGGTCTGGGGCCAACGTCCTGACTTTC.

The V call is TRBV5-1, the J call TRBJ1-5; a possible D gene is TRBD1 (5 bases). CDR1 SGHRS and CDR2 YFSETQ come from the germline V gene. The CDR3 is made up of 14 amino acids. V gave up 0 bases and J gave up 6 bases, with 10 bases separating them. CDR3 protein: CASSLGGSGQPQHF. The CDR3 DNA reads as TGCGCCAGCAGCTTGGGGGGGAGCGGTCAGCCCCAGCATTTT.

The chain combines TRBV6-1 with TRBJ2-3; the match to TRBD2 covers 8 bases. The CDR3 runs 13 residues. Trimming cost V 8 bases and J 7 bases; bases outside gene matches: 8. CDR1 and CDR2 (germline): MNHNS, SASEGT. CDR3 nucleotide sequence: TGTGCCAGCCTAGCGGGCTTGACCTATACGCAGTATTTT. Translation: CASLAGLTYTQYF.

The V and J genes are TRBV5-1 and TRBJ2-1; D may match TRBD1 or TRBD2 (5 bases each). CDR3 length equals 14 residues. The ends were cut back, 6 bases at V and 0 bases at J, with 10 bases in the middle. Germline V gene data show CDR1 as SGHRS and CDR2 as YFSETQ. This chain's CDR3 is CASNRDDSYNEQFF. The CDR3 region has the DNA TGCGCCAGCAACCGGGACGACTCCTACAATGAGCAGTTCTTC. Based on the CDR3 plus reference TRBV5-1 and TRBJ2-1, the full variable domain is KAGVTQTPRYLIKTRGQQVTLSCSPISGHRSVSWYQQTPGQGLQFLFEYFSETQRNKGNFPGRFSGRQFSNSRSEMNVSTLELGDSALYLCASNRDDSYNEQFFGPGTRLTVL.